These 30 T cell receptor beta chains came from one sample sequenced in a study of blood T cell repertoires in COVID-19 (dated by TCRdb to 2019 to 2021). The library relied on the immunoSEQ multiplex PCR assay. This immuneACCESS table, as held by TCRdb, lists in-frame sequences with V and J called but not all clones. Of the missing ones, under half trace to an unresolved V gene in checked studies; the others have no known cause. In this sample the table shows 190,000 or so clones, more than 80% of which occur a single time. 6.5% to 9% of the sample belongs to the ten largest clones. Sequenced input: PBMCs or T cells enriched from blood (not recorded which). Every receptor here comes from a woman aged 18-29 years who had recovered from COVID-19.

This chain joins TRBV12-3 or TRBV12-4 and TRBJ2-1, with 9 bases identical to TRBD1. The CDR3 has 13 amino acids. V trimming: 6 bases; J trimming: 7 bases; junction bases outside the gene matches: 4. The CDR3 DNA sequence: TGTGCCAGCAGGGGGACAGGGAGGAATGAGCAGTTCTTC. Translation gives CASRGTGRNEQFF.

CDR3 bases: TGTGCCAGCAGTTTATCGCTAGCGGGGGCCTACGAGCAGTACTTC. It encodes CASSLSLAGAYEQYF. V usage is TRBV27 and J usage is TRBJ2-7; 10 bases agree with TRBD2. The V gene's germline CDR1 is MNHEY and CDR2 SMNVEV (reference sequence). After removal of 0 bases from V and 2 bases from J, the junction contained 1 base not matched to a gene. The CDR3 length is 15 residues.

This chain links TRBV27 with TRBJ1-1; a possible D gene is TRBD1 (5 bases). Trimming cost V 3 bases and J 1 base, with 21 bases left between them. Looked up from germline, CDR1 is MNHEY and CDR2 is SMNVEV (reference sequence). CDR3 size: 18 residues. The CDR3, as DNA: TGTGCCAGCAGTTTTGGGTCAGGGTTTAGTCTGGGGAACACTGAAGCTTTCTTT. This codes for CASSFGSGFSLGNTEAFF.

This clone was picked up one time. The chain combines TRBV12-3 or TRBV12-4 with TRBJ1-1, with D perhaps matching TRBD1 (5 bases). The CDR3 spans 11 residues. The V gene lost 6 bases and the J gene lost 5 bases, with 7 bases spanning the gap. In nucleotides, the CDR3 is TGTGCCAGCAGGCGGGGGACTGAAGCTTTCTTT. Protein: CASRRGTEAFF.

The rearrangement links TRBV19 to TRBJ1-2; D not certain. V was cut by 3 bases and J by 3 bases, with 8 bases left in between. The length of the CDR3 is 13 residues. Germline assignment: CDR1 LNHDA and CDR2 SQIVND (reference sequence). CDR3 sequence: CASSMGPDYGYTF. The CDR3 DNA sequence: TGTGCCAGTAGTATGGGCCCGGACTATGGCTACACCTTC.

The rearrangement links TRBV30 to TRBJ1-1; D gene unclear. Trimming left V 5 bases short and J 3 bases short, with 19 bases between. Germline V CDR1 and CDR2: GTSNPN, SVGIG (reference sequence). The CDR3 extends over 15 amino acids. The CDR3 bases are TGTGCCTGGGCTCAAAACTTCGAGGTTGACACTGAAGCTTTCTTT. Its translation is CAWAQNFEVDTEAFF.

As DNA, the CDR3 is TGTGCCAGCACCATGGCGGCTCATAATTCACCCCTCCACTTT. Its protein product is CASTMAAHNSPLHF. The chain recombines TRBV7-8 with TRBJ1-6; D is unresolved. Trimming left V 7 bases short and J 5 bases short, with 12 bases between. Germline V CDR1 and CDR2: SGHVS, FQNEAQ. This CDR3 is 14 amino acids long.

This chain links TRBV28 with TRBJ2-1; TRBD2 matches at 9 bases. The CDR3 runs 15 residues. The germline gives CDR1 MDHEN, CDR2 SYDVKM. Trimming cost V 2 bases and J 7 bases; bases outside gene matches: 6. The CDR3 nucleotides are TGTGCCAGCAGTTTAGGCGGGGGGGCCGTTAATGAGCAGTTCTTC. Protein sequence: CASSLGGGAVNEQFF.

The chain recombines TRBV12-3 or TRBV12-4 with TRBJ1-4, with 8 bases lining up with TRBD1. This CDR3 spans 13 amino acids. V was clipped by 6 bases and J by 7 bases; unmatched bases: 4. The CDR3 is CASSQGAAEKLFF. CDR3 bases: TGTGCCAGCAGCCAGGGGGCTGCTGAAAAACTGTTTTTT.

On this clone: The sample has other DNA sequences that encode this CDR3 too. The chain couples TRBV5-1 to TRBJ1-1; 7 positions agree with TRBD1. The V segment lost 1 base and the J segment 3 bases; nucleotides outside the gene matches: 0. Germline CDR1 reads SGHRS; CDR2 reads YFSETQ. This CDR3 region has 13 residues. The CDR3 nucleotides read TGCGCCAGCAGCTTGCAGGGGGACACTGAAGCTTTCTTT. The encoded protein is CASSLQGDTEAFF.

This clone has a single count. The chain recombines TRBV30 with TRBJ1-5; D ambiguous. CDR1 and CDR2 (germline): GTSNPN, SVGIG (reference sequence). V was pared by 2 bases and J by 5 bases, with 19 bases between. This CDR3 is 16 amino acids long. This CDR3 is CAWSPPRSLSHQPQHF. CDR3 DNA sequence: TGTGCCTGGAGTCCGCCCCGTAGCCTCTCCCATCAGCCCCAGCATTTT.

The chain couples TRBV15 to TRBJ2-3; the match to TRBD2 covers 12 bases. V gave up 3 bases and J gave up 5 bases; unmatched junction bases: 6. Germline CDR1 and CDR2: LNHNV and YYDKDF (reference sequence). The CDR3 spans 16 residues. For the CDR3, the DNA is TGTGCCACCAGCAGGCGGACTAGCGGGGTTATAGATACGCAGTATTTT. Encoded protein: CATSRRTSGVIDTQYF.

This chain joins TRBV24-1 and TRBJ2-7; TRBD1 matches at 8 bases. V was clipped by 4 bases and J by 2 bases; unmatched bases: 6. CDR3 length equals 15 residues. Germline CDR1 and CDR2: KGHDR and SFDVKD. The CDR3 loop reads CATSEWTGPPYEQYF. The CDR3 DNA sequence: TGTGCCACCAGTGAGTGGACAGGGCCTCCCTACGAGCAGTACTTC.

The chain links TRBV30 to TRBJ1-1; tentative D call: TRBD1 (6 bases). Germline values: CDR1 GTSNPN, CDR2 SVGIG (reference sequence). There are 13 residues in the CDR3. The V gene lost 4 bases and the J gene lost 2 bases, with 11 bases spanning the gap. This chain's CDR3 is CAWTTGRNTEAFF. The CDR3, as DNA: TGTGCCTGGACCACAGGGCGCAACACTGAAGCTTTCTTT.

The chain couples TRBV4-1 to TRBJ1-1; 7 bases map to TRBD1. Germline CDR1 reads MGHRA; CDR2 reads YSYEKL. V was pared by 4 bases and J by 1 base, with 3 bases of the junction left unmatched. The CDR3 consists of 14 residues. Here the CDR3 reads CASSPGTENTEAFF. CDR3 nucleotide sequence: TGCGCCAGCAGCCCCGGGACAGAGAACACTGAAGCTTTCTTT.

The chain carries TRBV5-1 and TRBJ1-4; 7 bases are a match to TRBD1. V trimming: 3 bases; J trimming: 8 bases; junction bases outside the gene matches: 7. The germline V gene encodes CDR1 SGHRS and CDR2 YFSETQ. The CDR3 has 14 residues. The CDR3 loop reads CASSSTGFGEKLFF. The CDR3 DNA follows: TGCGCCAGCAGCTCGACAGGGTTTGGAGAAAAACTGTTTTTT.

V gene TRBV7-9 combines with J gene TRBJ1-2; D call uncertain. Trimming left V 1 base short and J 4 bases short, with 7 bases between. The CDR3 is 13 amino acids. CDR1 SEHNR and CDR2 FQNEAQ come from the germline V gene (reference sequence). DNA of the CDR3: TGTGCCAGCAGCTTAGGTCCAGGCTATGGCTACACCTTC. This encodes CASSLGPGYGYTF.

The chain employs TRBV5-1 and TRBJ2-3; unclear D gene. Per the germline V gene, CDR1 is SGHRS and CDR2 is YFSETQ. The CDR3 has 14 residues. The ends were cut back, 2 bases at V and 6 bases at J, with 13 bases in the middle. CDR3 loop: CASSLALMTDTQYF. CDR3 bases: TGCGCCAGCAGCTTAGCGCTTATGACGGATACGCAGTATTTT.

The CDR3 nucleotides read TGTGCCTGGGCCCGCGGCTCTGGGGCCAACGTCCTGACTTTC. Amino acid sequence: CAWARGSGANVLTF. This rearrangement joins TRBV30 to TRBJ2-6; no clear D gene. Germline V CDR1 and CDR2: GTSNPN, SVGIG (reference sequence). V lost 5 bases to trimming and J lost 0 bases, with 8 bases between them. The CDR3 has 14 amino acids.

The chain carries TRBV7-9 and TRBJ1-5; D is undetermined. Germline CDR1 reads SEHNR; CDR2 reads FQNEAQ (reference sequence). Trimming shortened V by 5 bases and J by 2 bases, and 10 bases separated the two germline ends. CDR3 size: 14 residues. This CDR3 is CASSLNSGNQPQHF. CDR3 nucleotides: TGTGCCAGCAGCCTAAACTCTGGCAATCAGCCCCAGCATTTT.

The genes are TRBV3-1 (or the pseudogene TRBV3-2) and TRBJ1-3; D is unresolved. Between the trimmed V and J ends, which lost 1 base and 2 bases, there was a span of 12 bases. The CDR3 is 16 amino acids. Germline assignment: CDR1 LGHDT and CDR2 YNNKEL (reference sequence). The CDR3: CASSQGVAATGNTIYF. DNA for the CDR3: TGTGCCAGCAGCCAAGGAGTAGCGGCGACTGGAAACACCATATATTTT.

The chain carries TRBV9 and TRBJ2-1, with D possibly being TRBD2 (5 bases). V was clipped by 4 bases and J by 1 base, with 12 bases between them. The germline V gene encodes CDR1 SGDLS and CDR2 YYNGEE. The CDR3 has 15 amino acids. The CDR3 loop is CASSPTPGSYNEQFF. Written as DNA, the CDR3 is TGTGCCAGCAGCCCCACCCCGGGGTCCTACAATGAGCAGTTCTTC.

This rearrangement joins TRBV5-1 to TRBJ2-1, with TRBD2 matching over 8 bases. From germline, CDR1 is SGHRS and CDR2 YFSETQ. The CDR3 covers 15 residues. Trimming took 4 bases from V and 5 from J; bases not matched to a gene: 8. This CDR3 is CASSLAGGSHNEQFF. The CDR3 coding sequence is TGCGCCAGCAGCCTCGCGGGGGGCAGCCACAATGAGCAGTTCTTC. The variable domain in full, with the rest retrieved from reference TRBV5-1 and TRBJ2-1, is KAGVTQTPRYLIKTRGQQVTLSCSPISGHRSVSWYQQTPGQGLQFLFEYFSETQRNKGNFPGRFSGRQFSNSRSEMNVSTLELGDSALYLCASSLAGGSHNEQFFGPGTRLTVL.

Written as DNA, the CDR3 is TGTGCCAGCTCACCCGTCGGTGGTAATCTTGGCTACACCTTC. As protein: CASSPVGGNLGYTF. The rearrangement links TRBV18 to TRBJ1-2; D is unclear. Germline lookup yields CDR1 KGHSH and CDR2 LQKENI. With 3 bases removed from V and 7 bases from J, the gap between germline ends came to 15 bases. The CDR3 runs to 14 residues. The variable domain in full, completed from reference TRBV18 and TRBJ1-2, reads NAGVMQNPRHLVRRRGQEARLRCSPMKGHSHVYWYRQLPEEGLKFMVYLQKENIIDESGMPKERFSAEFPKEGPSILRIQQVVRGDSAAYFCASSPVGGNLGYTFGSGTRLTVV.

The V call is TRBV7-9, the J call TRBJ2-5, with D perhaps matching TRBD1 (6 bases). Germline CDR1 is SEHNR and CDR2 is FQNEAQ (reference sequence). V was cut by 4 bases and J by 2 bases, with 14 bases left in between. The CDR3 is 15 residues long. The CDR3 here is CASSSRDNKQETQYF. CDR3 in DNA: TGTGCCAGCAGCTCCCGGGACAACAAACAAGAGACCCAGTACTTC.

The chain links TRBV3-1 (or the pseudogene TRBV3-2) to TRBJ2-3, with 7 positions matching TRBD2. CDR1 is LGHDT, CDR2 YNNKEL, per germline (reference sequence). The CDR3 has 13 amino acids. V lost 7 bases and J lost 3; bases outside the gene matches: 4. DNA for the CDR3: TGTGCCAGCATCGGGACTATTACAGATACGCAGTATTTT. It specifies CASIGTITDTQYF.

This chain uses TRBV27 with TRBJ2-7; 9 bases are a match to TRBD1. The CDR3 has 16 amino acids. The V gene end was trimmed by 3 bases and the J gene end by 1 base; junction bases not matched to a gene: 7. Germline-derived CDR1 and CDR2 are MNHEY and SMNVEV (reference sequence). The CDR3 is CASSFRGQGPSYEQYF. The CDR3 DNA sequence: TGTGCCAGCAGTTTTAGGGGACAGGGCCCGTCCTACGAGCAGTACTTC.

V gene TRBV5-6 combines with J gene TRBJ2-3; TRBD2 agrees at 7 bases. V was clipped by 4 bases and J by 0 bases; unmatched bases: 5. CDR1 and CDR2 from the germline V gene are SGHDT and YYEEEE. The CDR3 is 15 residues long. The CDR3 region is CASSERGVSTDTQYF. As DNA, the CDR3 is TGTGCCAGCAGCGAACGGGGGGTAAGCACAGATACGCAGTATTTT.

The gene calls are TRBV7-9 and TRBJ1-4; D call uncertain. The CDR3 spans 10 residues. Between the trimmed V and J ends, which lost 11 bases and 8 bases, there was a span of 9 bases. CDR1 is SEHNR, CDR2 FQNEAQ, per germline (reference sequence). The CDR3 sequence is CASGGEKLFF. CDR3 sequence (DNA): TGTGCCTCAGGTGGGGAAAAACTGTTTTTT.

This sequence joins TRBV30 and TRBJ2-7; no clear D gene. Germline lookup yields CDR1 GTSNPN and CDR2 SVGIG (reference sequence). The CDR3 extends over 12 amino acids. V shed 1 base and J shed 0 bases, with 4 bases lying between them. CDR3 sequence: CAWSDSSYEQYF. CDR3 nucleotide sequence: TGTGCCTGGAGTGACAGCTCCTACGAGCAGTACTTC.